This T cell receptor beta chain was found in a study of blood T cell repertoires in COVID-19. The CDR3 totals 14 residues. Germline values: CDR1 MNHEY, CDR2 SVGAGI. V lost 7 bases to trimming and J lost 1 base; unmatched junction nucleotides: 2. Sequencing was performed with immunoSEQ multiplex PCR; in TCRdb, only in-frame clones are kept and a portion is missing. The profile shows approximately 250,000 clones, roughly 85% of them singletons. This clonotype originated in a woman aged 50 to 65 with acute COVID-19. Sequenced sample: PBMCs or T cells enriched from blood (not recorded which). The chain links TRBV6-5 to TRBJ2-3, with 10 bases matching TRBD2. CDR3 amino acids: CASKTSGGTDTQYF. CDR3 coding DNA: TGTGCCAGCAAAACTAGCGGGGGCACAGATACGCAGTATTTT.